Here is one T cell receptor beta chain with its context. These data are taken from a study of blood T cell repertoires in COVID-19. Clones were sequenced by immunoSEQ multiplex PCR, and TCRdb holds only the in-frame ones, with some missing. The data hold 200,000 to 250,000 clones, with roughly 84% observed a single time. This clonotype originated in a man in his forties or fifties with active or convalescent COVID-19. Sequenced sample: peripheral blood.

The CDR3 nucleotides read TGTGCCAGCAGCTCTGGGACTAGCGGGATCGCCTACAATGAGCAGTTCTTC. It encodes CASSSGTSGIAYNEQFF. The chain links TRBV7-2 to TRBJ2-1, with 13 bases that match TRBD2. The length of the CDR3 is 17 residues. Germline CDR1 reads SGHTA; CDR2 reads FQGNSA. V dropped 4 bases and J dropped 2; count of bases not matched to a gene: 5.